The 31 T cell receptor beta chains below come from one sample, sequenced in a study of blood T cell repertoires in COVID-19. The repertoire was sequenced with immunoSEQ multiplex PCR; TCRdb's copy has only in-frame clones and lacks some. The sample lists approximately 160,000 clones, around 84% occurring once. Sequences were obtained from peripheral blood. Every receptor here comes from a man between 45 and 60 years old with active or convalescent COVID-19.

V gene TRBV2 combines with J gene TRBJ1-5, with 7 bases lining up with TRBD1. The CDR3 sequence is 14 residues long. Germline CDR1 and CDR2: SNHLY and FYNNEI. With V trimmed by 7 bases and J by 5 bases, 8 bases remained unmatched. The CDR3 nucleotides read TGTGCCAGCAAACCCGGGACAGACTATCAGCCCCAGCATTTT. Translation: CASKPGTDYQPQHF.

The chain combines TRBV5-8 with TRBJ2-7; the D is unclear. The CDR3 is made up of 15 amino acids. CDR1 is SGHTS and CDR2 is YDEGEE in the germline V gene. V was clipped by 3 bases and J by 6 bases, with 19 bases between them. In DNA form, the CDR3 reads TGTGCCAGCAGCTCCCGTCTCCACCGAGAACTCGAGCAGTACTTC. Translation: CASSSRLHRELEQYF.

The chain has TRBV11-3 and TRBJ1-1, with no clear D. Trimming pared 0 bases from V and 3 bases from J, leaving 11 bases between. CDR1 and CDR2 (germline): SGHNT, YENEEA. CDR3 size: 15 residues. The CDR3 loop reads CASSLDPGGYTEAFF. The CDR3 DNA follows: TGTGCCAGCAGCTTAGATCCCGGCGGATACACTGAAGCTTTCTTT. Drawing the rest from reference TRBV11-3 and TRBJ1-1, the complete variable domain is EAGVVQSPRYKIIEKKQPVAFWCNPISGHNTLYWYLQNLGQGPELLIRYENEEAVDDSQLPKDRFSAERLKGVDSTLKIQPAELGDSAVYLCASSLDPGGYTEAFFGQGTRLTVV.

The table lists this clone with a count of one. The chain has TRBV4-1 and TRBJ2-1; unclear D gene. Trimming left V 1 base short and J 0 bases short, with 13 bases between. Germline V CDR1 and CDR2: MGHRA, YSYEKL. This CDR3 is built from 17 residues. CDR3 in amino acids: CASSQVPRVSSYNEQFF. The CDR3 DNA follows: TGCGCCAGCAGCCAAGTTCCCCGGGTGAGCTCCTACAATGAGCAGTTCTTC.

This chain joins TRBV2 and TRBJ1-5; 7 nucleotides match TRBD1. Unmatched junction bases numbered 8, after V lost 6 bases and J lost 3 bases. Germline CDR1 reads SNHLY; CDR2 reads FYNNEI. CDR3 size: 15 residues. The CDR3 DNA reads TGTGCCAGCAGGCCGACAGGGTTGGTCAATCAGCCCCAGCATTTT. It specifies CASRPTGLVNQPQHF.

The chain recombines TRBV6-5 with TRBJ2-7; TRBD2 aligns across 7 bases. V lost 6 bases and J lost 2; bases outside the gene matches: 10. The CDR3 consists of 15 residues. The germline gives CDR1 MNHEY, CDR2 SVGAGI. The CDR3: CASRGIAGPPYEQYF. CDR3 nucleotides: TGTGCCAGCAGGGGCATAGCGGGCCCACCCTACGAGCAGTACTTC.

The CDR3: CASSPDYQETQYF. The CDR3 DNA reads TGTGCCAGCAGTCCGGACTATCAAGAGACCCAGTACTTC. The rearrangement links TRBV27 to TRBJ2-5, with a tentative D call TRBD2 (6 bases). Trimming shortened V by 5 bases and J by 2 bases, and 9 bases separated the two germline ends. Germline values: CDR1 MNHEY, CDR2 SMNVEV (reference sequence). The CDR3 is made up of 13 amino acids.

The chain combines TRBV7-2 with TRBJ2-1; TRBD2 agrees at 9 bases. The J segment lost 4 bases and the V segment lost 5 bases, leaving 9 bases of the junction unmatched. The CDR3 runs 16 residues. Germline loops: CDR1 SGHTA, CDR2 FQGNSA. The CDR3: CASSATSGPPYNEQFF. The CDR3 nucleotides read TGTGCCAGCAGCGCGACTAGCGGACCCCCTTACAATGAGCAGTTCTTC.

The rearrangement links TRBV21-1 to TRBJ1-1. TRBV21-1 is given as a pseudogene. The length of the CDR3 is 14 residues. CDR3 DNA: TGTGCCAGCAGCAAAGGAAGAGGGAGAACTGAAGCTTTCTTT. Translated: CASSKGRGRTEAFF.

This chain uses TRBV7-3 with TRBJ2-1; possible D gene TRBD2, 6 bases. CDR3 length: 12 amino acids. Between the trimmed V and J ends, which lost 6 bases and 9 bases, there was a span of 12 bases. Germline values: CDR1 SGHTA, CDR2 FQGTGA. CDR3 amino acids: CASRPSGGEQFF. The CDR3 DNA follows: TGTGCCAGCAGACCCTCCGGGGGTGAGCAGTTCTTC.

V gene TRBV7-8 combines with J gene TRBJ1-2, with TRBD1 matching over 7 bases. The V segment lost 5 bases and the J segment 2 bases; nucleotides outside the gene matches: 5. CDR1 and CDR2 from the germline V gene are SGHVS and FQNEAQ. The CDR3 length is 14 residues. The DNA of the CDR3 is TGTGCCAGCAGCCCCACACAGGGGAACTATGGCTACACCTTC. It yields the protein CASSPTQGNYGYTF.

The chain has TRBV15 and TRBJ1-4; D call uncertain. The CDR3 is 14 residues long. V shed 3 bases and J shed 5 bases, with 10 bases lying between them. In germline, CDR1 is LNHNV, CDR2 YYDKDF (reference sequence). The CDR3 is CATSRSRLNEKLFF. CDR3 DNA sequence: TGTGCCACCAGCAGGAGTCGTCTCAATGAAAAACTGTTTTTT.

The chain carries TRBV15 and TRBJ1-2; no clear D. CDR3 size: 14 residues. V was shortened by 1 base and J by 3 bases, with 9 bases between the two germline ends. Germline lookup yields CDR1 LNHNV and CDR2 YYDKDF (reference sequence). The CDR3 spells CATSRGQADYGYTF. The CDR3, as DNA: TGTGCCACCAGCAGAGGGCAGGCCGACTATGGCTACACCTTC. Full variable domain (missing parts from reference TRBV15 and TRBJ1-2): DAMVIQNPRYQVTQFGKPVTLSCSQTLNHNVMYWYQQKSSQAPKLLFHYYDKDFNNEADTPDNFQSRRPNTSFCFLDIRSPGLGDTAMYLCATSRGQADYGYTFGSGTRLTVV.

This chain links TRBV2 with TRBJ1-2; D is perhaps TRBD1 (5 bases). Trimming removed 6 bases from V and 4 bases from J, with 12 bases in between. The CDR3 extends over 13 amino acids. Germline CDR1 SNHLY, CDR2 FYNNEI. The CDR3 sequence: CASRLQVGYGYTF. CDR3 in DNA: TGTGCCAGCAGGTTACAGGTTGGCTATGGCTACACCTTC.

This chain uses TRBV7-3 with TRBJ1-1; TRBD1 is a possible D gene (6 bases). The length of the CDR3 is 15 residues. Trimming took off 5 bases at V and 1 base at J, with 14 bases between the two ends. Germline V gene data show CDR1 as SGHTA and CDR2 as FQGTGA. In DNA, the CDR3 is TGTGCCAGCAGCGCCTCCGGGACAAAGAACACTGAAGCTTTCTTT. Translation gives CASSASGTKNTEAFF. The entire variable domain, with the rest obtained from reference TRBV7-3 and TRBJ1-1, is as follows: GAGVSQTPSNKVTEKGKYVELRCDPISGHTALYWYRQSLGQGPEFLIYFQGTGAADDSGLPNDRFFAVRPEGSVSTLKIQRTERGDSAVYLCASSASGTKNTEAFFGQGTRLTVV.

The CDR3 DNA is TGCAGCGCGACAGGGGACTCCTACGAGCAGTACTTC. Residues: CSATGDSYEQYF. The chain employs TRBV29-1 and TRBJ2-7; TRBD1 aligns across 8 bases. Looked up from germline, CDR1 is SQVTM and CDR2 is ANQGSEA. The CDR3 sequence is 12 residues long. Trimming removed 7 bases from V and 0 bases from J; junction bases left unmatched: 2.

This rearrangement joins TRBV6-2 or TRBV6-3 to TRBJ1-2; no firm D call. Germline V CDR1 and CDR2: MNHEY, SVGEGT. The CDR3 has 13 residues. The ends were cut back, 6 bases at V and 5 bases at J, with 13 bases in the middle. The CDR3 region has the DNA TGTGCCAGCAGCCCGGGCCAGAAGTATGGCTACACCTTC. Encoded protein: CASSPGQKYGYTF.

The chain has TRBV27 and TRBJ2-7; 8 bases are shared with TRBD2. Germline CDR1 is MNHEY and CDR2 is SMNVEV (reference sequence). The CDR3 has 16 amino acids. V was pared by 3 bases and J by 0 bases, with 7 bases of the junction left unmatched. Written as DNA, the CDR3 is TGTGCCAGCAGTTTCCAGCGGGGGTTCAGCTCCTACGAGCAGTACTTC. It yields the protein CASSFQRGFSSYEQYF.

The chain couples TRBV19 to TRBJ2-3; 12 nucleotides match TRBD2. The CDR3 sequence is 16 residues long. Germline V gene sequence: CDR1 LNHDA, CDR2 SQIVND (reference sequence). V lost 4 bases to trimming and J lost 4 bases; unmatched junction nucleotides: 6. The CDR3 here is CASSNPGTSGPDTQYF. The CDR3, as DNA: TGTGCCAGTAGTAACCCCGGGACTAGCGGGCCAGATACGCAGTATTTT.

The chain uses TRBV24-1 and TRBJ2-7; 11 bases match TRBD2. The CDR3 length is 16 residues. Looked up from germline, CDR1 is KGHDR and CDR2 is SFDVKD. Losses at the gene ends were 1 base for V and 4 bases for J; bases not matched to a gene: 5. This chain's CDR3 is CATSDFSTSGSYEQYF. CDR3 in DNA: TGTGCCACCAGTGATTTCTCTACTAGCGGGAGTTACGAGCAGTACTTC.

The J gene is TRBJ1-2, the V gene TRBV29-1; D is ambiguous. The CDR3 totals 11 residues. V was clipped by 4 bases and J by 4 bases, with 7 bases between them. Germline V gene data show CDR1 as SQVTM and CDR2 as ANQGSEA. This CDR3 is CSVAGSYGYTF. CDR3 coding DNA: TGCAGCGTTGCGGGGTCCTATGGCTACACCTTC.

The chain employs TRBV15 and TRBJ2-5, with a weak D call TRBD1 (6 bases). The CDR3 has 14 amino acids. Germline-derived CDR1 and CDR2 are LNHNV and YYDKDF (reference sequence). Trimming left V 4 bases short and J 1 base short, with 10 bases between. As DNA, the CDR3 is TGTGCCACCAGCACCGTGGACAGCCAAGAGACCCAGTACTTC. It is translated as CATSTVDSQETQYF.

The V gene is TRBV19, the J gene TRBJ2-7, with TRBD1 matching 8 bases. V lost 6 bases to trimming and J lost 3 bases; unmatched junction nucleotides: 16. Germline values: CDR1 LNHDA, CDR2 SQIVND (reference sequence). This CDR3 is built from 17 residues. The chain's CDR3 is CASSLQIPGQENYEQYF. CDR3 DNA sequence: TGTGCCAGTAGCCTGCAAATACCGGGACAGGAAAACTACGAGCAGTACTTC.

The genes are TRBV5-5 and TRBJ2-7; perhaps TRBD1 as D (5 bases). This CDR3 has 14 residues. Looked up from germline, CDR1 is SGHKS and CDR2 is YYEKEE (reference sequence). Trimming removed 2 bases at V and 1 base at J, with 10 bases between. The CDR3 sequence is CASSFQGRSYEQYF. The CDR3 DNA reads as TGTGCCAGCAGCTTTCAGGGAAGGTCCTACGAGCAGTACTTC.

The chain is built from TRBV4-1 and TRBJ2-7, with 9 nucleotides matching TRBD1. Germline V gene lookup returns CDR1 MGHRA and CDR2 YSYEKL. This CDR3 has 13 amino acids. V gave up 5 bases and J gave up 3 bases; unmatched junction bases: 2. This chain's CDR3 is CASSRGQGYEQYF. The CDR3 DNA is TGCGCCAGCAGCAGGGGACAGGGCTACGAGCAGTACTTC.

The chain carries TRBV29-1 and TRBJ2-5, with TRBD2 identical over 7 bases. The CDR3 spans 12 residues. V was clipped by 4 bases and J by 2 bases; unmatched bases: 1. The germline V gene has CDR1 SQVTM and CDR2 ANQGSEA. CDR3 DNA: TGCAGCGTTGTCGGGGGGCAAGAGACCCAGTACTTC. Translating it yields CSVVGGQETQYF.

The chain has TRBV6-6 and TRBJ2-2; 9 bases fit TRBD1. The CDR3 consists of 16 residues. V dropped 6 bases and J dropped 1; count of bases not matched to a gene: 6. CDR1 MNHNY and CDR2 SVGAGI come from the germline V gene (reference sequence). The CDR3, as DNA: TGTGCCAGCAGGTCGACAGGGGGGATGAACACCGGGGAGCTGTTTTTT. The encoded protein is CASRSTGGMNTGELFF.

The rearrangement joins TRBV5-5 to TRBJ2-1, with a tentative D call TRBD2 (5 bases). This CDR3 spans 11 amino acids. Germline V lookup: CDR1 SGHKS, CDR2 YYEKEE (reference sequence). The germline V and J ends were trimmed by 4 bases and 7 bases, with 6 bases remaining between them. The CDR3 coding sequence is TGTGCCAGCAGCCGGGGTAATGAGCAGTTCTTC. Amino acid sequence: CASSRGNEQFF.

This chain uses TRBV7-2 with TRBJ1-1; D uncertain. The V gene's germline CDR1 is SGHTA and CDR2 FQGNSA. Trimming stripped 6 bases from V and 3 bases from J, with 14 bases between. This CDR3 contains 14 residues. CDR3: CASRKDNWDTEAFF. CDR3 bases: TGTGCCAGCAGGAAAGACAATTGGGACACTGAAGCTTTCTTT.

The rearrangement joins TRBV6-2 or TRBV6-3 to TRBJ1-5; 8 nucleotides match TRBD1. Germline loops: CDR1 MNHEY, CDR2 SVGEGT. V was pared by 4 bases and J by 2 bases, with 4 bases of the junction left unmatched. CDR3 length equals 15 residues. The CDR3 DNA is TGTGCCAGCAGTTCCCTGACAGGGGGCAATCAGCCCCAGCATTTT. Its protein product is CASSSLTGGNQPQHF.

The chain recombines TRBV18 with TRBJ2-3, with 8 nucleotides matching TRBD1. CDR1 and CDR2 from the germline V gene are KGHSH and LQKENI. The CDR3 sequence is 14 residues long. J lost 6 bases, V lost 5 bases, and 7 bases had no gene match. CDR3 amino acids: CASSSQGTGDTQYF. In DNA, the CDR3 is TGTGCCAGCTCATCCCAAGGGACAGGCGATACGCAGTATTTT.